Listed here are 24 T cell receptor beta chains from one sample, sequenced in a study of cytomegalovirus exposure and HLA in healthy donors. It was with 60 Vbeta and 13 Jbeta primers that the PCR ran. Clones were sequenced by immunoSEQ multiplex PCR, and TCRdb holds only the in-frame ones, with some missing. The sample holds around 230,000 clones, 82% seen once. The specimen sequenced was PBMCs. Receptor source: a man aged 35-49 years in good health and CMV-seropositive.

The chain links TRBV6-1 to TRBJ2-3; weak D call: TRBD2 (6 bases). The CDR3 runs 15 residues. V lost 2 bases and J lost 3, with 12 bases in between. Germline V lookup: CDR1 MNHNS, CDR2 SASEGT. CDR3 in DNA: TGTGCCAGCAGTGAATCAGGACTACGGACAGATACGCAGTATTTT. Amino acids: CASSESGLRTDTQYF.

The CDR3 reads CASSPSLNQPQHF. The CDR3 DNA sequence: TGTGCCAGCTCACCAAGCCTCAATCAGCCCCAGCATTTT. The rearrangement joins TRBV18 to TRBJ1-5; D is ambiguous. The CDR3 sequence is 13 residues long. The V and J ends lost 2 bases and 3 bases respectively, with 5 bases between them. Germline V gene lookup returns CDR1 KGHSH and CDR2 LQKENI.

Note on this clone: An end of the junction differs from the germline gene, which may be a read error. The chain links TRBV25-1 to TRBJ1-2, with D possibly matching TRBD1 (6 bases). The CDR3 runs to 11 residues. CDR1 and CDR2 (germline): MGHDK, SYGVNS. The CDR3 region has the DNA TGTGCCAGCACCTACCTAGACAGGAGCCACTTC. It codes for CASTYLDRSHF.

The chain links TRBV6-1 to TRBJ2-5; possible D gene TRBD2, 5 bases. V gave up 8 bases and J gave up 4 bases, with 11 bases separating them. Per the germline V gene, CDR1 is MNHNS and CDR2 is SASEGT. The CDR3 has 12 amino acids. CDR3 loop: CASARVGETQYF. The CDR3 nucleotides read TGTGCCAGCGCGAGGGTCGGAGAGACCCAGTACTTC.

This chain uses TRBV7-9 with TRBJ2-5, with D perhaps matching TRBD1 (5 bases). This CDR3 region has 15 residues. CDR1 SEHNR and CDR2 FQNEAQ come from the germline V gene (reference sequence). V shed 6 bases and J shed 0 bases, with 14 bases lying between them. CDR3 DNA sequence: TGTGCCAGCAGTTGCCCGACAGAAAACCAAGAGACCCAGTACTTC. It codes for CASSCPTENQETQYF.

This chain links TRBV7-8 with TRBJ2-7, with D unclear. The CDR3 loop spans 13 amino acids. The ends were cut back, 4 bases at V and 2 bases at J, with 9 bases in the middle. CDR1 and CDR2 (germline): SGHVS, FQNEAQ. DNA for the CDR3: TGTGCCAGCAGCTCCGACCAGGCCTACGAGCAGTACGTC. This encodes CASSSDQAYEQYV.

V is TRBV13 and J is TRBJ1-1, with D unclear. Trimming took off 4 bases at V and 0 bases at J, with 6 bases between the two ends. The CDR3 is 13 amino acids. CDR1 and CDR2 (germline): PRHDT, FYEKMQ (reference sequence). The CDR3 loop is CASSSFLNTEAFF. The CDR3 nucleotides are TGTGCCAGCAGCTCCTTTCTGAACACTGAAGCTTTCTTT.

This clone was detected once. The CDR3, as DNA: TGCGCCAGCAGAACCGGGACAGCGAGCACAGATACGCAGTATTTT. Protein: CASRTGTASTDTQYF. This chain uses TRBV5-1 with TRBJ2-3, with TRBD1 identical over 7 bases. CDR1 is SGHRS and CDR2 is YFSETQ in the germline V gene. V dropped 5 bases and J dropped 0; count of bases not matched to a gene: 6. This CDR3 spans 15 amino acids. The full variable domain, with the rest looked up from reference TRBV5-1 and TRBJ2-3, is KAGVTQTPRYLIKTRGQQVTLSCSPISGHRSVSWYQQTPGQGLQFLFEYFSETQRNKGNFPGRFSGRQFSNSRSEMNVSTLELGDSALYLCASRTGTASTDTQYFGPGTRLTVL.

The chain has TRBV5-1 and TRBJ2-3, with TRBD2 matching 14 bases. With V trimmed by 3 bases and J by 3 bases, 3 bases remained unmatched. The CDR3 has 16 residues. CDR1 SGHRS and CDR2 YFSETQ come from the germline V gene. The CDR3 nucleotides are TGCGCCAGCAGCTCCGGGACTAGCGGGAGTACAGATACGCAGTATTTT. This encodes CASSSGTSGSTDTQYF.

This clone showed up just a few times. In DNA form, the CDR3 reads TGTGCCAGCAGCCGCGCCGCGGAAACTGAAGCTTTCTTT. This sequence encodes CASSRAAETEAFF. The V and J genes are TRBV6-4 and TRBJ1-1; unclear D gene. The germline CDR1 and CDR2 sequences are MRHNA and SNTAGT. The CDR3 length is 13 residues. V lost 6 bases and J 5 bases, leaving 13 bases between the germline ends.

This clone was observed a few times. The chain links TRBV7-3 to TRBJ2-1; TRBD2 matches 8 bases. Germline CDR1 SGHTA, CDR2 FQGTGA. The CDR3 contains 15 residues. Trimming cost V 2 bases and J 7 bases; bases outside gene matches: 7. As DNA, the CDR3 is TGTGCCAGCAGCTTAGCGCTAGCGGGTCTGAATGAGCAGTTCTTC. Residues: CASSLALAGLNEQFF.

Written as DNA, the CDR3 is TGTGCCAGCAGTGAAGCGCGATCCTACGAGCAGTACTTC. Its protein is CASSEARSYEQYF. The V and J genes are TRBV2 and TRBJ2-7; D not resolved. Looked up from germline, CDR1 is SNHLY and CDR2 is FYNNEI. There are 13 residues in the CDR3. V gave up 0 bases and J gave up 1 base, with 4 bases separating them.

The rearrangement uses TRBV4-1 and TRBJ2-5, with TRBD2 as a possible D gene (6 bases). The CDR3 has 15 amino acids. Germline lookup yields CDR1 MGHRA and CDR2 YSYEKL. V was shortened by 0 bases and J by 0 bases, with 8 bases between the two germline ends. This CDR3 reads CASSQDAGYQETQYF. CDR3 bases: TGCGCCAGCAGCCAAGATGCGGGGTACCAAGAGACCCAGTACTTC.

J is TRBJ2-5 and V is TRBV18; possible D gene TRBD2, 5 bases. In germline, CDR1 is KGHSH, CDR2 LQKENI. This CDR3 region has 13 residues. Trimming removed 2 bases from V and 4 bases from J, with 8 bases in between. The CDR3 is CASSPVAGETQYF. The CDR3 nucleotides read TGTGCCAGCTCACCAGTTGCGGGAGAGACCCAGTACTTC.

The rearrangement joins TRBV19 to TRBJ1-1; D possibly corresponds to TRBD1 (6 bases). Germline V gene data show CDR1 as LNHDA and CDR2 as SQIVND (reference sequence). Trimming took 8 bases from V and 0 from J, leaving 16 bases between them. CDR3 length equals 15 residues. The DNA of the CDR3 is TGTGCCAGTCAAGGATACAGGGTTTTGAACACTGAAGCTTTCTTT. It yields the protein CASQGYRVLNTEAFF.

The CDR3 DNA follows: TGTGCTAGTGGCCCCGGACTAGCGGGAGCCGGCACAGATACGCAGTATTTT. Protein: CASGPGLAGAGTDTQYF. This chain links TRBV12-5 with TRBJ2-3; 13 bases line up with TRBD2. With V trimmed by 6 bases and J by 1 base, 7 bases remained unmatched. From germline, CDR1 is LGHNT and CDR2 FRNRAP. The CDR3 has 17 residues.

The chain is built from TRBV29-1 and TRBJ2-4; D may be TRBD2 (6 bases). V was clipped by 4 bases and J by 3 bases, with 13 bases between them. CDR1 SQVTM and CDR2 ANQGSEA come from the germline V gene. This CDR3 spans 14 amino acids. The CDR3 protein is CSVAGLEGKNIQYF. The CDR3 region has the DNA TGCAGCGTTGCAGGGTTGGAGGGCAAAAACATTCAGTACTTC.

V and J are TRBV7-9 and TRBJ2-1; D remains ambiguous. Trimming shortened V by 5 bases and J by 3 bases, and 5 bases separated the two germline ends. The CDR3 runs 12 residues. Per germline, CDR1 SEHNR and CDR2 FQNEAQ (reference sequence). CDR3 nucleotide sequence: TGTGCCAGCAGCGAACACTACAATGAGCAGTTCTTC. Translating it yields CASSEHYNEQFF.

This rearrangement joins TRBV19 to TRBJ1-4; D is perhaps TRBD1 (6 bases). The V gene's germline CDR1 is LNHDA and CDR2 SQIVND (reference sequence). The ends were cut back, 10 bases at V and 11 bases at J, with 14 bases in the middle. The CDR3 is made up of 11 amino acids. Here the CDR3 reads CATSGRGKLFF. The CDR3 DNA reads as TGTGCCACCTCCGGAAGGGGGAAACTGTTTTTT.

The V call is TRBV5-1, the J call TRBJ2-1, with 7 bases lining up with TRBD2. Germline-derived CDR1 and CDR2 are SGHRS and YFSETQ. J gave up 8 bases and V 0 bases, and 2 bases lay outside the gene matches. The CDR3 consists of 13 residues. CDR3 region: CASSLGGGDEQFF. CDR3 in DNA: TGCGCCAGCAGCTTGGGGGGAGGGGATGAGCAGTTCTTC.

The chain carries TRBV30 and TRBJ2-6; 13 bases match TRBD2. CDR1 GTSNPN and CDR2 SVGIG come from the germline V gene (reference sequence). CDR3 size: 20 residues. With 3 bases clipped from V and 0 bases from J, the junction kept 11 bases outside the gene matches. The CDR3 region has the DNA TGTGCCTGGAGCGGGACTAGCGGGAAAAGCCCCCGCTCTGGGGCCAACGTCCTGACTTTC. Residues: CAWSGTSGKSPRSGANVLTF.

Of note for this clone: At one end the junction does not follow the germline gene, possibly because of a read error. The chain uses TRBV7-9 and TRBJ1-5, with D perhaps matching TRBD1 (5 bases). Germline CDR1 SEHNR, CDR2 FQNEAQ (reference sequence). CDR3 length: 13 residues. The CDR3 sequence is CSSSPDRNQPQHF. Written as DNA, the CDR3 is TGTTCCAGCAGTCCAGACAGAAATCAGCCCCAGCATTTT.

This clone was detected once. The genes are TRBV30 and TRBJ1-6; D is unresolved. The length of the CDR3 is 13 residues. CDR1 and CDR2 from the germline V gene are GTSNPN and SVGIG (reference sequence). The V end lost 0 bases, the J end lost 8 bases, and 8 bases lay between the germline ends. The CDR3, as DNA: TGTGCCTGGAGTGTACGCGTTGATTCACCCCTCCACTTT. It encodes CAWSVRVDSPLHF.

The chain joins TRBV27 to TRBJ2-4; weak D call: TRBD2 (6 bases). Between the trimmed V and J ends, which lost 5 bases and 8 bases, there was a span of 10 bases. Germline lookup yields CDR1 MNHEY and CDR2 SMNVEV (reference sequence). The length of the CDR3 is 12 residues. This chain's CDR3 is CASSPPGDIQYF. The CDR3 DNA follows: TGTGCCAGCAGTCCCCCGGGGGACATTCAGTACTTC.